Listed here are 18 T cell receptor beta chains from one sample, sequenced in a study of blood T cell repertoires in COVID-19. Clones were sequenced by immunoSEQ multiplex PCR, and TCRdb holds only the in-frame ones, with some missing. The table lists some 200,000 clones, about 87% of them singletons. The sample consisted of peripheral blood. Every receptor here comes from a man aged 65 to 85 with acute or convalescent COVID-19.

CDR3 loop: CASSASTGSNTEAFF. CDR3 DNA sequence: TGTGCCAGCAGCGCCTCCACAGGGTCTAACACTGAAGCTTTCTTT. The V call is TRBV9, the J call TRBJ1-1, with D possibly being TRBD1 (6 bases). There are 15 residues in the CDR3. Germline V gives CDR1 SGDLS, CDR2 YYNGEE. Trimming took 3 bases from V and 2 from J, leaving 14 bases between them.

This clone was picked up one time. This chain joins TRBV6-6 and TRBJ1-1; the match to TRBD1 covers 8 bases. Germline trimming cut 6 bases from V and 9 bases from J; bases unmatched to any gene: 12. The germline V gene encodes CDR1 MNHNY and CDR2 SVGAGI (reference sequence). The CDR3 runs 14 residues. CDR3 sequence reads: CASSTGTGLNKAFF. DNA for the CDR3: TGTGCCAGCAGCACAGGGACAGGACTTAATAAAGCTTTCTTT.

V and J are TRBV2 and TRBJ2-3; D gene ambiguous. The length of the CDR3 is 13 residues. Germline CDR1 SNHLY, CDR2 FYNNEI. Trimming pared 2 bases from V and 3 bases from J, leaving 6 bases between. Here the CDR3 DNA reads TGTGCCAGCAGTGAAATGAGAACAGATACGCAGTATTTT. This encodes CASSEMRTDTQYF.

The chain recombines TRBV30 with TRBJ1-1, with 7 bases lining up with TRBD1. This CDR3 comprises 14 residues. J was trimmed by 5 bases and V by 3 bases; bases with no gene match: 9. CDR1 GTSNPN and CDR2 SVGIG come from the germline V gene (reference sequence). CDR3 nucleotides: TGTGCCTGGAGCGAAACAGGGGTTTGGACTGAAGCTTTCTTT. Translating it yields CAWSETGVWTEAFF. Together with reference TRBV30 and TRBJ1-1, the CDR3 gives the full variable domain: SQTIHQWPATLVQPVGSPLSLECTVEGTSNPNLYWYRQAAGRGLQLLFYSVGIGQISSEVPQNLSASRPQDRQFILSSKKLLLSDSGFYLCAWSETGVWTEAFFGQGTRLTVV.

This chain joins TRBV5-1 and TRBJ2-7; no reliable D call. Trimming left V 0 bases short and J 0 bases short, with 10 bases between. Germline CDR1 is SGHRS and CDR2 is YFSETQ. This CDR3 comprises 15 residues. CDR3 in amino acids: CASSLGSESSYEQYF. The CDR3 DNA follows: TGCGCCAGCAGCTTGGGGTCTGAGAGCTCCTACGAGCAGTACTTC. The full variable domain, with the rest looked up from reference TRBV5-1 and TRBJ2-7, is KAGVTQTPRYLIKTRGQQVTLSCSPISGHRSVSWYQQTPGQGLQFLFEYFSETQRNKGNFPGRFSGRQFSNSRSEMNVSTLELGDSALYLCASSLGSESSYEQYFGPGTRLTVT.

Details on this clone: Compared with germline, one end of the junction differs, possibly owing to a read error. The CDR3 region is CASSTSYRATF. Here the CDR3 DNA reads TGTGCCAGCAGTACCTCTTACAGGGCAACCTTT. The V gene is TRBV28, the J gene TRBJ1-4; weak D call: TRBD1 (6 bases). Per germline, CDR1 MDHEN and CDR2 SYDVKM. The CDR3 runs 11 residues.

In this sample, this clone turned up a few times. Here the CDR3 reads CSVGQGNTEAFF. The CDR3 nucleotides are TGCAGCGTGGGACAGGGAAACACTGAAGCTTTCTTT. The V call is TRBV29-1, the J call TRBJ1-1; 9 bases are shared with TRBD1. The CDR3 has 12 residues. Germline V gives CDR1 SQVTM, CDR2 ANQGSEA. Trimming at V came to 6 bases and at J to 2 bases, leaving 1 base not matched to a gene.

This chain uses TRBV5-5 with TRBJ2-7, with TRBD1 matching over 9 bases. CDR1 SGHKS and CDR2 YYEKEE come from the germline V gene (reference sequence). This CDR3 region has 14 residues. The V segment lost 3 bases and the J segment 7 bases; nucleotides outside the gene matches: 8. The CDR3 DNA sequence: TGTGCCAGCAGCTGGGGACAGGGTAATCAGGAGCAGTACTTC. Amino acid sequence: CASSWGQGNQEQYF.

The sample holds a few counts of this clone. CDR3 in DNA: TGCGCCAGCAGCCAAGATAGCGGTCTGCTAGTAGAGACCCAGTACTTC. Translated, it gives CASSQDSGLLVETQYF. The genes are TRBV4-3 and TRBJ2-5, with TRBD2 as a possible D gene (6 bases). The CDR3 is 16 residues long. Germline V gives CDR1 LGHNA, CDR2 YSLEER. V gave up 0 bases and J gave up 4 bases, with 15 bases separating them.

This clone was picked up one time. The genes are TRBV19 and TRBJ1-1; 7 nucleotides align to TRBD1. The CDR3 covers 14 residues. Germline CDR1 and CDR2: LNHDA and SQIVND (reference sequence). Trimming removed 4 bases from V and 1 base from J; junction bases left unmatched: 3. The CDR3 is CASSKDRRNTEAFF. In DNA, the CDR3 is TGTGCCAGTAGTAAGGACAGGCGGAACACTGAAGCTTTCTTT.

This clone was counted a few times. The chain's CDR3 is CASSSPNYGYTF. CDR3 sequence (DNA): TGTGCCAGCAGTTCTCCGAACTATGGCTACACCTTC. V is TRBV6-5 and J is TRBJ1-2; D unresolved. There are 12 residues in the CDR3. Germline CDR1 MNHEY, CDR2 SVGAGI. V was clipped by 4 bases and J by 2 bases, with 5 bases between them.

The rearrangement links TRBV7-2 to TRBJ2-7; TRBD2 is a possible D gene (6 bases). The CDR3 length is 16 residues. Trimming cost V 5 bases and J 7 bases, with 24 bases left between them. Germline assignment: CDR1 SGHTA and CDR2 FQGNSA. DNA of the CDR3: TGTGCCAGCAGCCTGACTAGTTTACCCGGGACTTTAGAGCAGTACTTC. Translation: CASSLTSLPGTLEQYF.

On this clone: Other DNA sequences in the same sample also yield this CDR3. V gene TRBV19 combines with J gene TRBJ1-2; 7 bases align to TRBD1. The germline gives CDR1 LNHDA, CDR2 SQIVND (reference sequence). The CDR3 has 14 residues. With 4 bases clipped from V and 4 bases from J, the junction kept 6 bases outside the gene matches. CDR3 sequence reads: CASSTPGGPYGYTF. CDR3 in DNA: TGTGCCAGTAGTACCCCAGGGGGGCCCTATGGCTACACCTTC.

The J gene is TRBJ1-1, the V gene TRBV6-1, with D possibly matching TRBD1 (5 bases). The CDR3 totals 13 residues. Trimming took off 1 base at V and 4 bases at J, with 7 bases between the two ends. Germline CDR1 is MNHNS and CDR2 is SASEGT. The CDR3 DNA is TGTGCCAGCAGTGAAGGAAGGGGCACTGAAGCTTTCTTT. The encoded protein is CASSEGRGTEAFF.

On this clone itself: The sample has other DNA sequences that encode this CDR3 too. The chain combines TRBV29-1 with TRBJ2-1; 10 nucleotides match TRBD2. This CDR3 region has 13 residues. V shed 3 bases and J 5 bases; nucleotides not matched to a gene: 1. Germline V lookup: CDR1 SQVTM, CDR2 ANQGSEA. The CDR3 bases are TGCAGCGTTGACAGCGGGAGGGACAATGAGCAGTTCTTC. It specifies CSVDSGRDNEQFF.

The chain carries TRBV6-1 and TRBJ1-5; D ambiguous. V lost 2 bases and J lost 1, with 12 bases in between. This CDR3 contains 16 residues. Germline loops: CDR1 MNHNS, CDR2 SASEGT. The CDR3: CASSENWGASNQPQHF. The CDR3 DNA follows: TGTGCCAGCAGTGAAAATTGGGGAGCCAGCAATCAGCCCCAGCATTTT.

V and J are TRBV3-1 (or the pseudogene TRBV3-2) and TRBJ1-5; 11 nucleotides line up with TRBD1. With 3 bases clipped from V and 5 bases from J, the junction kept 3 bases outside the gene matches. This CDR3 spans 15 amino acids. Germline CDR1 LGHDT, CDR2 YNNKEL (reference sequence). DNA for the CDR3: TGTGCCAGCAGCCACGGGACAGGGGGAGATCAGCCCCAGCATTTT. The encoded protein is CASSHGTGGDQPQHF.

The chain joins TRBV7-3 to TRBJ2-3, with 7 bases matching TRBD2. J was trimmed by 2 bases and V by 2 bases; bases with no gene match: 13. Germline CDR1 and CDR2: SGHTA and FQGTGA. CDR3 size: 18 residues. CDR3 sequence reads: CASSLLPFTSEHTDTQYF. CDR3 bases: TGTGCCAGCAGCTTACTCCCTTTTACTAGCGAACACACAGATACGCAGTATTTT.